The 31 T cell receptor beta chains below were found in one sample sequenced in a study of T cell changes during pregnancy in multiple sclerosis (dated by TCRdb to 2018 to 2020). Library prep was done by the immunoSEQ multiplex PCR assay. TCRdb provides this immuneACCESS table in a form limited to in-frame rearrangements. Some clones are lacking; in checked studies, under half of them reflect an unresolved V gene, and why the rest are absent is not known. For this sample there are about 31,000 clones; roughly 86% appear just once. Jointly, the top ten make up around 8% of the sample. The sequencing here drew on CD8+ T cells from peripheral blood mononuclear cells, taken before pregnancy. The receptors were gathered from a female donor with multiple sclerosis, enrolled in a pregnancy study.

The chain is built from TRBV5-8 and TRBJ2-5, with 10 bases lining up with TRBD2. From germline, CDR1 is SGHTS and CDR2 YDEGEE. The trim removed 1 base at V and 3 bases at J, leaving 3 bases unmatched. The CDR3 runs 15 residues. The CDR3 protein is CASSLPGTSEETQYF. The DNA of the CDR3 is TGTGCCAGCAGCTTGCCGGGGACTAGCGAAGAGACCCAGTACTTC. Full variable domain (rest looked up from reference TRBV5-8 and TRBJ2-5): EAGVTQSPTHLIKTRGQQATLRCSPISGHTSVYWYQQALGLGLQFLLWYDEGEERNRGNFPPRFSGRQFPNYSSELNVNALELEDSALYLCASSLPGTSEETQYFGPGTRLLVL.

V and J are TRBV7-9 and TRBJ2-2, with D perhaps matching TRBD2 (5 bases). Germline-derived CDR1 and CDR2 are SEHNR and FQNEAQ (reference sequence). The V end lost 3 bases, the J end lost 8 bases, and 19 bases lay between the germline ends. CDR3 length equals 16 residues. The CDR3 DNA is TGTGCCAGCAGCTTCCACAGCGGCAGGTTAGCAGGGGAGCTGTTTTTT. It codes for CASSFHSGRLAGELFF.

The V call is TRBV10-3, the J call TRBJ1-1; D is ambiguous. The CDR3 length is 17 residues. The germline V gene has CDR1 ENHRY and CDR2 SYGVKD. The V end was cut by 3 bases, the J end by 8 bases, with 25 bases between. CDR3 nucleotide sequence: TGTGCCATCAGTGAAGGAGGGTCATTAGGTGGCGGGAGGGAAGCTTTCTTT. Its protein product is CAISEGGSLGGGREAFF.

The rearrangement joins TRBV4-2 to TRBJ2-1; 10 bases line up with TRBD2. Germline CDR1 reads LGHNA; CDR2 reads YNFKEQ. The CDR3 consists of 15 residues. Germline trimming cut 1 base from V and 9 bases from J; bases unmatched to any gene: 6. CDR3 in DNA: TGTGCCAGCAGCCAAGTGGCTAGCGGGAGTCGTGAGCAGTTCTTC. It yields the protein CASSQVASGSREQFF.

As concerns this clone: The same CDR3 also results from other DNA sequences found in this sample. V is TRBV27 and J is TRBJ1-1; 9 bases align to TRBD1. V lost 5 bases to trimming and J lost 4 bases; unmatched junction nucleotides: 5. Looked up from germline, CDR1 is MNHEY and CDR2 is SMNVEV (reference sequence). The CDR3 sequence is 14 residues long. The CDR3 sequence is CASSIDRGGTEAFF. Here the CDR3 DNA reads TGTGCCAGCAGTATAGACAGGGGGGGCACTGAAGCTTTCTTT.

The genes are TRBV25-1 and TRBJ1-5; D ambiguous. The germline V gene has CDR1 MGHDK and CDR2 SYGVNS. V dropped 1 base and J dropped 4 bases, with 8 bases sitting between them. The CDR3 is 14 amino acids. CDR3 nucleotides: TGTGCCAGCAGTGAATGGCAGAAAAATCAGCCCCAGCATTTT. It codes for CASSEWQKNQPQHF.

The rearrangement joins TRBV5-1 to TRBJ2-1; possibly TRBD1 for D (5 bases). Germline CDR1 SGHRS, CDR2 YFSETQ. The CDR3 loop spans 13 amino acids. V shed 2 bases and J shed 6 bases, with 9 bases lying between them. The CDR3 nucleotides read TGCGCCAGCAGCTTCCGGCAGGGCAATGAGCAGTTCTTC. This sequence encodes CASSFRQGNEQFF.

The chain joins TRBV5-4 to TRBJ1-2, with a possible D match to TRBD1 (6 bases). V lost 4 bases and J lost 8, with 18 bases in between. The CDR3 length is 14 residues. Germline V gene data show CDR1 as SGHNT and CDR2 as YYREEE (reference sequence). The CDR3 coding sequence is TGTGCCAGCAGCCACCGGGACACTTGGGCCGGCTACACCTTC. Translating it yields CASSHRDTWAGYTF.

The chain joins TRBV7-9 to TRBJ2-1; weak D call: TRBD1 (6 bases). Germline assignment: CDR1 SEHNR and CDR2 FQNEAQ (reference sequence). The V end was cut by 3 bases, the J end by 4 bases, with 13 bases between. The CDR3 has 15 amino acids. CDR3 DNA sequence: TGTGCCAGCAGCTTTCCCGGACAGCTATACAATGAGCAGTTCTTC. This codes for CASSFPGQLYNEQFF.

The V gene is TRBV4-3, the J gene TRBJ2-1; 9 bases map to TRBD2. Trimming cost V 1 base and J 6 bases; bases outside gene matches: 7. This CDR3 comprises 16 residues. Germline assignment: CDR1 LGHNA and CDR2 YSLEER. CDR3 sequence (DNA): TGCGCCAGCAGCCAAGTTGCCGCGGGGGGGTTCAATGAGCAGTTCTTC. Protein sequence: CASSQVAAGGFNEQFF.

The V call is TRBV7-9, the J call TRBJ1-5; a weak D match, TRBD1 (6 bases). The CDR3 is made up of 15 amino acids. From germline, CDR1 is SEHNR and CDR2 FQNEAQ (reference sequence). Deletions cut 6 bases from V and 4 bases from J, with 16 bases between. The chain's CDR3 is CASSGSAGVNQPQHF. For the CDR3, the DNA is TGTGCCAGCAGTGGTTCAGCAGGGGTTAATCAGCCCCAGCATTTT.

J is TRBJ2-5 and V is TRBV9, with 11 bases fitting TRBD1. The CDR3 loop spans 16 amino acids. The J segment lost 3 bases and the V segment lost 6 bases, leaving 10 bases of the junction unmatched. Germline loops: CDR1 SGDLS, CDR2 YYNGEE. The CDR3 sequence is CASTNIQGQGEETQYF. The DNA of the CDR3 is TGTGCCAGCACCAACATCCAGGGACAGGGGGAAGAGACCCAGTACTTC.

CDR3: CASNPLPTSSYEQYF. In DNA, the CDR3 is TGTGCCAGCAACCCCTTGCCTACGAGCTCCTACGAGCAGTACTTC. The V call is TRBV27, the J call TRBJ2-7; no firm D call. The CDR3 loop spans 15 amino acids. In germline, CDR1 is MNHEY, CDR2 SMNVEV (reference sequence). V was pared by 7 bases and J by 0 bases, with 16 bases between.

The chain joins TRBV7-3 to TRBJ1-2; 11 bases fit TRBD1. V was clipped by 1 base and J by 6 bases; unmatched bases: 7. Germline assignment: CDR1 SGHTA and CDR2 FQGTGA. The CDR3 spans 16 residues. For the CDR3, the DNA is TGTGCCAGCAGCTTAATGGGGGGACAGGGGGTCGATGGCTACACCTTC. Amino acid sequence: CASSLMGGQGVDGYTF. The full variable domain, completed using reference TRBV7-3 and TRBJ1-2, is GAGVSQTPSNKVTEKGKYVELRCDPISGHTALYWYRQSLGQGPEFLIYFQGTGAADDSGLPNDRFFAVRPEGSVSTLKIQRTERGDSAVYLCASSLMGGQGVDGYTFGSGTRLTVV.

The chain combines TRBV28 with TRBJ2-1; tentatively, D is TRBD2 (5 bases). Germline V gives CDR1 MDHEN, CDR2 SYDVKM. The CDR3 contains 13 residues. The V end lost 6 bases, the J end lost 5 bases, and 11 bases lay between the germline ends. The CDR3 sequence: CASSLLGNNEQFF. CDR3 DNA sequence: TGTGCCAGCAGCCTACTAGGGAACAATGAGCAGTTCTTC.

The chain employs TRBV11-3 and TRBJ2-7, with a tentative D call TRBD1 (6 bases). V gave up 1 base and J gave up 1 base, with 11 bases separating them. The CDR3 contains 15 residues. Germline lookup yields CDR1 SGHNT and CDR2 YENEEA. The DNA of the CDR3 is TGTGCCAGCAGCTTAGGGCAGGGGTTGTCCTACGAGCAGTACTTC. Translated, it gives CASSLGQGLSYEQYF.

The chain uses TRBV19 and TRBJ1-3, with TRBD1 as a possible D gene (6 bases). Germline V gives CDR1 LNHDA, CDR2 SQIVND (reference sequence). V gave up 5 bases and J gave up 0 bases, with 11 bases separating them. This CDR3 comprises 15 residues. The CDR3 region has the DNA TGTGCCAGTAGTGAAACGGACAGCTCTGGAAACACCATATATTTT. This encodes CASSETDSSGNTIYF.

V usage is TRBV11-1 and J usage is TRBJ2-7; 9 nucleotides line up with TRBD2. V trimming: 4 bases; J trimming: 3 bases; junction bases outside the gene matches: 7. Germline-derived CDR1 and CDR2 are SGHAT and FQDESV (reference sequence). This CDR3 has 15 residues. This CDR3 reads CASSWGWTSDYEQYF. DNA for the CDR3: TGTGCCAGCAGCTGGGGTTGGACTAGCGACTACGAGCAGTACTTC.

The chain carries TRBV2 and TRBJ1-1; D gene unclear. The CDR3 extends over 12 amino acids. V was clipped by 11 bases and J by 2 bases, with 12 bases between them. Germline V gene lookup returns CDR1 SNHLY and CDR2 FYNNEI. The DNA for the CDR3 is TGTGCCTCGGTGGGGAGCAACACTGAAGCTTTCTTT. Protein sequence: CASVGSNTEAFF.

J is TRBJ2-7 and V is TRBV5-6; tentatively, D is TRBD1 (5 bases). The ends were cut back, 5 bases at V and 4 bases at J, with 25 bases in the middle. This CDR3 region has 17 residues. Germline CDR1 is SGHDT and CDR2 is YYEEEE. The chain's CDR3 is CASSSKTHPDKVYEQYF. Here the CDR3 DNA reads TGTGCCAGCAGTTCAAAAACCCATCCGGACAAAGTTTACGAGCAGTACTTC.

The chain couples TRBV5-4 to TRBJ2-1; D is perhaps TRBD2 (6 bases). The CDR3 has 15 amino acids. Trimming pared 4 bases from V and 8 bases from J, leaving 19 bases between. The germline CDR1 and CDR2 sequences are SGHNT and YYREEE (reference sequence). CDR3 DNA: TGTGCCAGCAGCGGAGGGCTCCCGCTGACCGATGAGCAGTTCTTC. Translation: CASSGGLPLTDEQFF. The full variable domain, in which reference TRBV5-4 and TRBJ2-1 provide the parts outside the CDR3, is ETGVTQSPTHLIKTRGQQVTLRCSSQSGHNTVSWYQQALGQGPQFIFQYYREEENGRGNFPPRFSGLQFPNYSSELNVNALELDDSALYLCASSGGLPLTDEQFFGPGTRLTVL.

Regarding this clone: Other nucleotide sequences from this sample produce the same CDR3. The chain carries TRBV11-3 and TRBJ1-1; D possibly corresponds to TRBD1 (6 bases). The CDR3 has 15 amino acids. The germline V and J ends were trimmed by 3 bases and 0 bases, with 11 bases remaining between them. Per the germline V gene, CDR1 is SGHNT and CDR2 is YENEEA. The DNA of the CDR3 is TGTGCCAGCAGCTTCAAGGGACAATTGAACACTGAAGCTTTCTTT. This codes for CASSFKGQLNTEAFF.

This clone appeared a few times. V gene TRBV7-3 combines with J gene TRBJ2-3; D remains unclear. Germline assignment: CDR1 SGHTA and CDR2 FQGTGA. The V end lost 2 bases, the J end lost 6 bases, and 9 bases lay between the germline ends. The CDR3 has 13 residues. The CDR3 loop is CASSLLHGDTQYF. In nucleotides, the CDR3 is TGTGCCAGCAGCTTACTCCACGGGGATACGCAGTATTTT.

In its sample, this clone was seen a few times. V gene TRBV2 combines with J gene TRBJ1-4; tentatively, D is TRBD1 (5 bases). The length of the CDR3 is 14 residues. Germline V gene sequence: CDR1 SNHLY, CDR2 FYNNEI. Between the trimmed V and J ends, which lost 3 bases and 8 bases, there was a span of 13 bases. The CDR3 coding sequence is TGTGCCAGCAGTGAGGGGCAGGGAAGAGAAAAACTGTTTTTT. Protein product: CASSEGQGREKLFF.

This clone came up once. The chain is built from TRBV6-5 and TRBJ2-7, with 8 bases matching TRBD1. V trimming: 2 bases; J trimming: 6 bases; junction bases outside the gene matches: 6. Germline CDR1 is MNHEY and CDR2 is SVGAGI. The CDR3 is made up of 14 amino acids. CDR3 region: CASSYATGGFEQYF. CDR3 DNA: TGTGCCAGCAGTTACGCAACAGGGGGATTCGAGCAGTACTTC.

The V gene is TRBV4-3, the J gene TRBJ2-5, with TRBD1 matching over 7 bases. V was pared by 1 base and J by 4 bases, with 6 bases of the junction left unmatched. The CDR3 spans 15 residues. The germline V gene has CDR1 LGHNA and CDR2 YSLEER. CDR3 amino acids: CASSQGTGPLETQYF. DNA for the CDR3: TGCGCCAGCAGCCAAGGGACAGGACCTTTAGAGACCCAGTACTTC.

The CDR3 here is CASSYAGAGETQYF. In DNA form, the CDR3 reads TGTGCCAGCAGCTACGCGGGGGCCGGGGAGACCCAGTACTTC. The chain has TRBV5-6 and TRBJ2-5; TRBD2 is a possible D gene (7 bases). The ends were cut back, 3 bases at V and 5 bases at J, with 14 bases in the middle. Germline V gives CDR1 SGHDT, CDR2 YYEEEE. The CDR3 spans 14 residues.

The chain recombines TRBV6-4 with TRBJ2-2; a weak D match, TRBD1 (7 bases). Germline V gene lookup returns CDR1 MRHNA and CDR2 SNTAGT. V gave up 7 bases and J gave up 6 bases, with 15 bases separating them. This CDR3 spans 14 amino acids. The CDR3 here is CASTPQGGAGELFF. The DNA of the CDR3 is TGTGCCAGCACCCCCCAGGGGGGCGCCGGGGAGCTGTTTTTT.

This chain uses TRBV4-1 with TRBJ1-5; D possibly corresponds to TRBD1 (6 bases). CDR1 MGHRA and CDR2 YSYEKL come from the germline V gene. Trimming took off 0 bases at V and 3 bases at J, with 12 bases between the two ends. The CDR3 has 16 residues. CDR3 nucleotides: TGCGCCAGCAGCCAAGAACCAGGGGCCCCCAATCAGCCCCAGCATTTT. Protein: CASSQEPGAPNQPQHF.

The chain links TRBV27 to TRBJ2-7; tentatively, D is TRBD2 (5 bases). The CDR3 runs 14 residues. The V and J ends lost 0 bases and 2 bases respectively, with 8 bases between them. CDR1 is MNHEY, CDR2 SMNVEV, per germline (reference sequence). The CDR3 DNA reads TGTGCCAGCAGTTTATCGTCGGAGGCCTACGAGCAGTACTTC. Encoded protein: CASSLSSEAYEQYF.

The V gene is TRBV4-3, the J gene TRBJ1-1, with a tentative D call TRBD1 (5 bases). V lost 0 bases and J lost 0, with 17 bases in between. Per the germline V gene, CDR1 is LGHNA and CDR2 is YSLEER. The CDR3 loop spans 18 amino acids. CDR3 sequence reads: CASSQELGSTVLNTEAFF. The CDR3 coding sequence is TGCGCCAGCAGCCAAGAGTTGGGATCGACAGTCTTGAACACTGAAGCTTTCTTT.